This T cell receptor beta chain was captured in a study of T cell responses to AZD1222 COVID-19 vaccine. Study results and caveats: At baseline, seropositivity was found in only six AZD1222 recipients. Nearly half of spike-specific TCRs reportedly target variant regions that are unmutated in the B.1.351 and B.1.1.7 variants. Repertoire collection took place solely once the T cell response had peaked. Regions 160-218 and 743-854 dominated among vaccine-associated CD4 TCRs spanning spike.

V gave up 4 bases and J gave up 5 bases, with 14 bases separating them. The CDR3 spans 14 residues. Germline V gene lookup returns CDR1 SGHRS and CDR2 YFSETQ. Points on this clone: Antigen specificity is unknown.

This table comes from immunoSEQ multiplex PCR, and its TCRdb copy is limited to in-frame clones, with some not included. Among roughly 150,000 clones listed, less than 95% were seen once. Sequencing was performed on peripheral blood, taken 28 days after the second AZD1222 dose. This chain connects TRBV5-1 to TRBJ2-3, with a possible D match to TRBD2 (5 bases). This clonotype originated in an adult who received the AZD1222 COVID-19 vaccine. The CDR3 loop is CASSALDWGDTQYF. CDR3 bases: TGCGCCAGCAGCGCGCTGGACTGGGGAGATACGCAGTATTTT.